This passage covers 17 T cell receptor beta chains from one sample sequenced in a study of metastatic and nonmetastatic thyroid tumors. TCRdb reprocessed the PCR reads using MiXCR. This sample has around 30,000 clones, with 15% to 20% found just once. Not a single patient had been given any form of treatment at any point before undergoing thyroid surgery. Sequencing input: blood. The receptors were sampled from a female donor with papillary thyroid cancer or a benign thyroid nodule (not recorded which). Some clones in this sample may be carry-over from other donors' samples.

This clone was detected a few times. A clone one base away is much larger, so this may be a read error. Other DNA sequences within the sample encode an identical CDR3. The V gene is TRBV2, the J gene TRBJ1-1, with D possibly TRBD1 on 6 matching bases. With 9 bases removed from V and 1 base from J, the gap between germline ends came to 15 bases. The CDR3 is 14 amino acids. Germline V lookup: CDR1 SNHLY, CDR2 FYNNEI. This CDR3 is CARGGGVWNTEAFF. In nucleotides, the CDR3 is TGTGCCAGAGGGGGTGGGGTATGGAACACTGAAGCTTTCTTT.

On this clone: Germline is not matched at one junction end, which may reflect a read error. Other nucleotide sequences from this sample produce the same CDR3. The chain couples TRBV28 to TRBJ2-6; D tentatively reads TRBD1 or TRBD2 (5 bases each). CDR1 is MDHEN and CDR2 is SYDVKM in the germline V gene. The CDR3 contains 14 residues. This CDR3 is CASNGGNRANVLTF. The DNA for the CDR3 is TGTGCGAGCAATGGGGGAAACAGGGCCAACGTCCTGACTTTC.

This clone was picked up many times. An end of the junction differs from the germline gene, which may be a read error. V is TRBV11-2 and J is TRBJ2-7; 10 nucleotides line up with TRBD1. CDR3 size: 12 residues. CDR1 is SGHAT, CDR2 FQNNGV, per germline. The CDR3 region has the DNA TGTGCCAGCAGCTTCCCCGGGACAGGGGACCACTTC. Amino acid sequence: CASSFPGTGDHF.

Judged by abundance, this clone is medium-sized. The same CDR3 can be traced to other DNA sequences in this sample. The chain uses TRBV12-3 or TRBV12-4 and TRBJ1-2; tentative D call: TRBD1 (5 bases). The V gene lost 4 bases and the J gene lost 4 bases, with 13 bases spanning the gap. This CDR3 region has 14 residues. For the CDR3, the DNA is TGTGCCAGCAGTTCCCAGGGTAGTAGCTATGGCTACACCTTC. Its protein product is CASSSQGSSYGYTF.

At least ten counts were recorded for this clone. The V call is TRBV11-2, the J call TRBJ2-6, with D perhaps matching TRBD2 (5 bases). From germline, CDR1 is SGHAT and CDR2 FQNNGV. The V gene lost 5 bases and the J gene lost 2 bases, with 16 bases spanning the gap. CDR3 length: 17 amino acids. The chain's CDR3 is CASSPGKIRAGANVLTF. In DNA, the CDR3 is TGTGCCAGCAGCCCGGGGAAGATCCGAGCTGGGGCCAACGTCCTGACTTTC.

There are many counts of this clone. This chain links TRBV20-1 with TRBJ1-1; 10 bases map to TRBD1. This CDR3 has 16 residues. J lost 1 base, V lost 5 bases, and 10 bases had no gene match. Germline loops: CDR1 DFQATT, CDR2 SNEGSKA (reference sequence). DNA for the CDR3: TGCAGTGCTTCCGGGACAGGGGCCTTTGCGAACACTGAAGCTTTCTTT. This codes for CSASGTGAFANTEAFF.

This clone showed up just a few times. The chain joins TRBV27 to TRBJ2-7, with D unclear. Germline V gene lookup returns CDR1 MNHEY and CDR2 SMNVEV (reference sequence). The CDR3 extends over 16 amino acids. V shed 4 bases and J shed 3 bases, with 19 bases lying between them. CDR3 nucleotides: TGTGCCAGCAGTTCCCCTCATAGCTCAGGCATCTACGAGCAGTACTTC. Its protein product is CASSSPHSSGIYEQYF.

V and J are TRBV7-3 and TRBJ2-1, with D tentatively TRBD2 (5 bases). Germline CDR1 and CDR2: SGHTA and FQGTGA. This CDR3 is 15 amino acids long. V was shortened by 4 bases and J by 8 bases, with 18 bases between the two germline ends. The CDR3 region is CASSYSGLLVDEQFF. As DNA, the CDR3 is TGTGCCAGCAGCTACTCCGGACTCCTCGTGGATGAGCAGTTCTTC. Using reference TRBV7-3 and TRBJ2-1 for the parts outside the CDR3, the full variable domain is GAGVSQTPSNKVTEKGKYVELRCDPISGHTALYWYRQSLGQGPEFLIYFQGTGAADDSGLPNDRFFAVRPEGSVSTLKIQRTERGDSAVYLCASSYSGLLVDEQFFGPGTRLTVL.

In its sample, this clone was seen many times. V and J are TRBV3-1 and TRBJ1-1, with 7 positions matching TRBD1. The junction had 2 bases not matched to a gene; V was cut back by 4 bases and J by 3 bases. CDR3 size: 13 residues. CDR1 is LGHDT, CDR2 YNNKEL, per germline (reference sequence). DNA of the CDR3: TGTGCCAGCAGCCCCACAGGGGACACTGAAGCTTTCTTT. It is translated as CASSPTGDTEAFF.

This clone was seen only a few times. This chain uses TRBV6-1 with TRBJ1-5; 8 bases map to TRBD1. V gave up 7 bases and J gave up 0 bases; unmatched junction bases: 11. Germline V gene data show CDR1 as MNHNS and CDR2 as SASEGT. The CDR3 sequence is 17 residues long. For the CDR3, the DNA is TGTGCCAGCACCCGGGACAGGTTTGTTGTTAGCAATCAGCCCCAGCATTTT. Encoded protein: CASTRDRFVVSNQPQHF.

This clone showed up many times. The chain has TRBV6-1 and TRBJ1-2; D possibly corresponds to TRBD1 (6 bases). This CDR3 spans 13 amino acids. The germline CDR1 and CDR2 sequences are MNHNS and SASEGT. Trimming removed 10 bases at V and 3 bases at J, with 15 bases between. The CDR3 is CAISDRSDYGYTF. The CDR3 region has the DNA TGTGCCATCTCCGACAGGTCCGACTATGGCTACACCTTC.

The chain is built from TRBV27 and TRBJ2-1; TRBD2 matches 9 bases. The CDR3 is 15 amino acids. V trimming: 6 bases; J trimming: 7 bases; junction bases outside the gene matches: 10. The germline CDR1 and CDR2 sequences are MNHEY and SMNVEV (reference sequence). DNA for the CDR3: TGTGCCAGCAGGATACGGGGGGCGGGGGGGAATGAGCAGTTCTTC. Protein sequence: CASRIRGAGGNEQFF.

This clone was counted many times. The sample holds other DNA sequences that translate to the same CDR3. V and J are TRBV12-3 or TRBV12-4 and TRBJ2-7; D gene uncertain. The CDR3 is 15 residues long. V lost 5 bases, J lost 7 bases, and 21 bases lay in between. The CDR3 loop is CASSPYKTVLGEQYF. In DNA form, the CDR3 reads TGTGCCAGCAGTCCCTACAAGACCGTGTTAGGGGAGCAGTACTTC.

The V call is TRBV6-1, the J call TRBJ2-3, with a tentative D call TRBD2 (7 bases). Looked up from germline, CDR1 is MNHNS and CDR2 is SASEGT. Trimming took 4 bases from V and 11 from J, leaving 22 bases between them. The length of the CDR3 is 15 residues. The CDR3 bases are TGTGCCAGCAGTGCCAGCGGAGGGGGGGACGTGAAGCAGTATTTT. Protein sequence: CASSASGGGDVKQYF.

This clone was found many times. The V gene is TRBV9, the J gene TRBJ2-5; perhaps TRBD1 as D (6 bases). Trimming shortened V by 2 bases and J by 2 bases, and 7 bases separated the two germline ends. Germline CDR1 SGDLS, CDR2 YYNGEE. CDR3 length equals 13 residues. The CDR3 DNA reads TGTGCCAGCAGCGTGGACAGTCAAGAGACCCAGTACTTC. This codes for CASSVDSQETQYF.

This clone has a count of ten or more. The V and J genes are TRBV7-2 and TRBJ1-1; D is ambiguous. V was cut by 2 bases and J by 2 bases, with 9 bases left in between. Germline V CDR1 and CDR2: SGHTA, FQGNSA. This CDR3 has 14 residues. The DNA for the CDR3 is TGTGCCAGCAGCTTATCAGGTGTAAACACTGAAGCTTTCTTT. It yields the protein CASSLSGVNTEAFF. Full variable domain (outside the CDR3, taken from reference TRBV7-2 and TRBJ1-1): GAGVSQSPSNKVTEKGKDVELRCDPISGHTALYWYRQSLGQGLEFLIYFQGNSAPDKSGLPSDRFSAERTGGSVSTLTIQRTQQEDSAVYLCASSLSGVNTEAFFGQGTRLTVV.

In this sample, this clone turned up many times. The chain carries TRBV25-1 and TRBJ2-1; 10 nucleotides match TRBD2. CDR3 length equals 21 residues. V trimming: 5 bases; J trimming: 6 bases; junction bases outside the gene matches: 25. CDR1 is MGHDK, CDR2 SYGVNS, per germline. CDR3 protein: CASSLEPKGTSAKKDINEQFF. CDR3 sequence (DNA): TGTGCCAGCAGTCTGGAGCCCAAAGGGACTAGCGCTAAAAAGGATATCAATGAGCAGTTCTTC. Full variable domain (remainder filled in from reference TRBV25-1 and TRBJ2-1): EADIYQTPRYLVIGTGKKITLECSQTMGHDKMYWYQQDPGMELHLIHYSYGVNSTEKGDLSSESTVSRIRTEHFPLTLESARPSHTSQYLCASSLEPKGTSAKKDINEQFFGPGTRLTVL.